The 11 T cell receptor beta chains below were found in one sample sequenced in a study of tumor-infiltrating lymphocytes in primary liver carcinoma. The authors made TCR beta cDNA from approximately 500 ng total RNA with a constant-region primer. Three nested multiplex PCR rounds, a slightly modified ARM-PCR method, built the TCR beta libraries. The first two PCR rounds used TRBV1-TRBV30 forward primers with a C-beta reverse primer, nine to ten cycles each. TCRdb reanalysed the multiplex PCR reads using MiXCR and keeps one entry per CDR3 protein. The sample lists about 92,000 distinct CDR3 sequences, around 68% occurring once. Between roughly 17 and 30 mg of unsorted bulk tissue served as the source from which RNA and DNA were co-extracted. The sequencing input was tumor-adjacent normal liver tissue. The receptors shown here come from a man aged 40-50 years with primary liver carcinoma and hepatitis B virus infection.

The sample holds one count of this clonotype. V gene TRBV11-2 combines with J gene TRBJ2-3; D gene uncertain. The DNA matches TRBJ1-5 better at its end, which makes the J call doubtful. CDR1 is SGHAT and CDR2 is FQNNGV in the germline V gene. The CDR3 loop spans 16 amino acids. CDR3 nucleotide sequence: TGTGCCAGCGACTTAGAGTACGGTGGCAGCACAGATACGCAGCATTTT. This translates into CASDLEYGGSTDTQHF.

About this clonotype itself: With a much larger clone just one base away, this may be a read error. The chain uses TRBV12-3 or TRBV12-4 and TRBJ2-7, with D perhaps matching TRBD2 (5 bases). CDR3 length: 13 amino acids. V was shortened by 9 bases and J by 7 bases, with 19 bases between the two germline ends. The CDR3, as DNA: TGTGCCAGTACAAGAAGGGAGACGTATGAGCAGTACTTC. Residues: CASTRRETYEQYF.

This clonotype came up once. A junction boundary mismatches the germline segment, possibly from a read error. CDR3 in DNA: TGTGCCAGCAGATTAGAATCAAGTGTCCCCTACGAGCAATACTTC. Its translation is CASRLESSVPYEQYF. This rearrangement joins TRBV11-1 to TRBJ2-7, with no clear D. Germline loops: CDR1 SGHAT, CDR2 FQDESV (reference sequence). The CDR3 has 15 residues.

As for this clonotype: The junction and the germline gene differ at one end; a read error may be behind it. V usage is TRBV11-2 and J usage is TRBJ2-7, with D tentatively TRBD1 or TRBD2 (7 bases each). This CDR3 comprises 11 residues. The germline V gene has CDR1 SGHAT and CDR2 FQNNGV. CDR3 sequence (DNA): TGTGCCAGCAGCTCAGGGGGGGAGCATTCCTTC. Encoded protein: CASSSGGEHSF.

A remark on this clonotype: This may come from a read error, since a much larger clone is one base off. The rearrangement joins TRBV29-1 to TRBJ2-7; D uncertain. The germline CDR1 and CDR2 sequences are SQVTM and ANQGSEA. The CDR3 extends over 12 amino acids. V was trimmed by 3 bases and J by 5 bases, leaving 11 bases between them. The CDR3 is CSVESTLDEQYF. The CDR3 bases are TGCAGCGTTGAGTCAACCCTGGACGAGCAGTACTTC.

The chain employs TRBV11-2 and TRBJ2-7; 7 bases fit TRBD2. The V gene's germline CDR1 is SGHAT and CDR2 FQNNGV. The CDR3 spans 15 residues. The CDR3 sequence is CANSFASGWSYEQYF. In nucleotides, the CDR3 is TGTGCTAACAGCTTTGCTAGCGGCTGGTCCTACGAGCAGTACTTC.

The chain combines TRBV30 with TRBJ2-7; 8 bases fit TRBD1. The CDR3 totals 14 residues. V shed 2 bases and J 2 bases; nucleotides not matched to a gene: 5. The germline gives CDR1 GTSNPN, CDR2 SVGIG (reference sequence). The CDR3 is CAWSQPGQAYEQYF. The DNA of the CDR3 is TGTGCCTGGAGTCAACCGGGACAGGCCTACGAGCAGTACTTC.

Notes on this clonotype: One junction end does not reproduce the germline sequence, and a read error may be involved. The chain combines TRBV5-4 with TRBJ2-5; D uncertain. Germline V gene data show CDR1 as SGHNT and CDR2 as YYREEE (reference sequence). The CDR3 sequence is 14 residues long. The CDR3 protein is CGSSLSVNLETQYF. The CDR3 DNA sequence: TGTGGCAGCAGCTTGAGTGTCAATTTGGAGACCCAGTACTTC.

Turning to this clonotype: The final CDR3 position lacks the conserved phenylalanine or tryptophan, pointing to a likely read error. This chain links TRBV11-2 with TRBJ1-3, with 8 positions matching TRBD1. The germline CDR1 and CDR2 sequences are SGHAT and FQNNGV. There are 16 residues in the CDR3. This chain's CDR3 is CASSIGQGSLGNTIYL. In DNA, the CDR3 is TGTGCTAGCAGCATCGGACAGGGCAGTCTTGGAAACACCATATATCTT.

On this clonotype itself: Possible read error: a much larger clone is one base away. V gene TRBV10-3 combines with J gene TRBJ2-2, with no clear D. This CDR3 comprises 16 residues. Germline V CDR1 and CDR2: ENHRY, SYGVKD. V shed 4 bases and J shed 2 bases, with 14 bases lying between them. The CDR3 region is CAISGETNPNTGELFF. The CDR3 region has the DNA TGTGCCATCAGTGGAGAGACAAACCCAAACACCGGGGAGCTGTTTTTT.

With regard to this clonotype: A clone one base away is much larger, so this may be a read error. This rearrangement joins TRBV6-1 to TRBJ2-3; the D is unclear. V was clipped by 1 base and J by 5 bases, with 16 bases between them. CDR1 and CDR2 from the germline V gene are MNHNS and SASEGT. The CDR3 is 16 residues long. CDR3 loop: CASSEVGRAGGDTQYF. CDR3 coding DNA: TGTGCCAGCAGTGAAGTTGGTCGGGCCGGTGGAGATACGCAGTATTTT.